Listed below are T cell receptor beta chains from one sample, sequenced in a study of shared clonotypes between healthy human individuals. Assay used: immunoSEQ multiplex PCR; TCRdb lists only in-frame clones, some missing. The data hold roughly 500,000 clones, with 90% to 97% observed a single time. Sequences were obtained from naive CD4+ T cells sorted from blood. These receptors all stem from a young woman in good health. The CDR3 runs from the conserved cysteine through the conserved F or W. The order of the fields is J gene, D gene, clone size, V gene, CDR3 protein, CDR3 DNA. A D gene is named only where the DNA matches it firmly. Size tells how often a clone was seen (once, few, many) or the class of an expanded clone, and some rows leave it out.

j_gene: TRBJ2-5
d_gene: NA
abundance: once
v_gene: TRBV5-4
CDR3aa: CASSLVTGETQYF
CDR3nt: TGTGCCAGCAGCTTGGTGACTGGGGAGACCCAGTACTTC

j_gene: TRBJ1-2
d_gene: TRBD1
abundance: NA
v_gene: TRBV5-6
CDR3aa: CASSPRDRSYGYTF
CDR3nt: TGTGCCAGCAGCCCCCGGGACAGAAGTTATGGCTACACCTTC

j_gene: TRBJ1-1
d_gene: NA
abundance: NA
v_gene: TRBV10-3
CDR3aa: CAISAPGRMNTEAFF
CDR3nt: TGTGCCATCAGTGCTCCGGGACGGATGAACACTGAAGCTTTCTTT

j_gene: TRBJ2-1
d_gene: NA
abundance: NA
v_gene: TRBV6-1
CDR3aa: CASSVPGHRNEQFF
CDR3nt: TGTGCCAGCAGTGTCCCAGGGCATCGCAATGAGCAGTTCTTC

j_gene: TRBJ2-1
d_gene: TRBD2
abundance: NA
v_gene: TRBV19
CDR3aa: CASRTAGTSAYNEQFF
CDR3nt: TGTGCCAGTAGAACAGCCGGGACTAGCGCTTACAATGAGCAGTTCTTC

j_gene: TRBJ1-1
d_gene: NA
abundance: NA
v_gene: TRBV2
CDR3aa: CASIQGRGETEAFF
CDR3nt: TGTGCCAGCATTCAAGGCAGGGGTGAGACTGAAGCTTTCTTT

j_gene: TRBJ2-7
d_gene: TRBD2
abundance: NA
v_gene: TRBV2
CDR3aa: CASKGRREGYEQYF
CDR3nt: TGTGCCAGCAAGGGTCGCCGGGAGGGCTACGAGCAGTACTTC

j_gene: TRBJ2-6
d_gene: NA
abundance: NA
v_gene: TRBV19
CDR3aa: CASRTSGANVLTF
CDR3nt: TGTGCCAGTAGAACCTCTGGGGCCAACGTCCTGACTTTC

j_gene: TRBJ2-7
d_gene: NA
abundance: NA
v_gene: TRBV10-1
CDR3aa: CASRAERDFPLPYEQYF
CDR3nt: TGCGCCAGCAGGGCAGAACGGGACTTCCCGCTCCCCTACGAGCAGTACTTC

j_gene: TRBJ2-4
d_gene: NA
abundance: NA
v_gene: TRBV19
CDR3aa: CASTNQPALGKNIQYF
CDR3nt: TGTGCCAGTACCAACCAGCCGGCTCTGGGCAAAAACATTCAGTACTTC

j_gene: TRBJ1-4
d_gene: NA
abundance: NA
v_gene: TRBV25-1
CDR3aa: CASSDTRGASNEKLFF
CDR3nt: TGTGCCAGCAGTGATACGAGGGGGGCAAGTAATGAAAAACTGTTTTTT

j_gene: TRBJ2-7
d_gene: NA
abundance: NA
v_gene: TRBV6-5
CDR3aa: CASSTTLVAYEQYF
CDR3nt: TGTGCCAGCAGTACAACCCTAGTAGCCTACGAGCAGTACTTC

j_gene: TRBJ1-2
d_gene: NA
abundance: NA
v_gene: TRBV5-3
CDR3aa: CARSFGLIYGYTF
CDR3nt: TGTGCCAGAAGCTTCGGACTGATCTATGGCTACACCTTC

j_gene: TRBJ2-5
d_gene: NA
abundance: NA
v_gene: TRBV21-1
CDR3aa: CASSHRRTNVQETQYF
CDR3nt: TGTGCCAGCAGCCACCGGAGGACTAACGTTCAAGAGACCCAGTACTTC

j_gene: TRBJ1-2
d_gene: NA
abundance: NA
v_gene: TRBV6-5
CDR3aa: CASSRDRQANYGYTF
CDR3nt: TGTGCCAGCAGCCGCGACAGGCAAGCTAACTATGGCTACACCTTC

j_gene: TRBJ2-6
d_gene: NA
abundance: NA
v_gene: TRBV5-4
CDR3aa: CASSWGRNSGANVLTF
CDR3nt: TGTGCCAGCAGTTGGGGGAGGAACTCTGGGGCCAACGTCCTGACTTTC

j_gene: TRBJ2-7
d_gene: NA
abundance: NA
v_gene: TRBV9
CDR3aa: CASSVALGGEQYF
CDR3nt: TGTGCCAGCAGCGTAGCTTTGGGTGGAGAGCAGTACTTC

j_gene: TRBJ1-3
d_gene: TRBD1
abundance: NA
v_gene: TRBV4-1
CDR3aa: CASSRGTASGNTIYF
CDR3nt: TGCGCCAGCAGCCGAGGGACAGCCTCTGGAAACACCATATATTTT

j_gene: TRBJ2-3
d_gene: NA
abundance: NA
v_gene: TRBV28
CDR3aa: CASSPLREANTDTQYF
CDR3nt: TGTGCCAGCTCACCGTTAAGGGAGGCAAACACAGATACGCAGTATTTT

j_gene: TRBJ1-5
d_gene: NA
abundance: NA
v_gene: TRBV9
CDR3aa: CASSANRDSNQPQHF
CDR3nt: TGTGCCAGCAGCGCCAACAGGGATAGCAATCAGCCCCAGCATTTT

j_gene: TRBJ2-5
d_gene: NA
abundance: NA
v_gene: TRBV30
CDR3aa: CAWSEEGGLWPQAKETQYF
CDR3nt: TGTGCCTGGAGTGAGGAGGGGGGGCTCTGGCCTCAAGCCAAAGAGACCCAGTACTTC

j_gene: TRBJ2-1
d_gene: NA
abundance: NA
v_gene: TRBV30
CDR3aa: CAWSVLEGGEQFF
CDR3nt: TGTGCCTGGAGTGTACTAGAGGGTGGTGAGCAGTTCTTC

j_gene: TRBJ2-7
d_gene: NA
abundance: NA
v_gene: TRBV6-6
CDR3aa: CASSSHYEQYF
CDR3nt: TGTGCCAGCAGTTCTCACTACGAGCAGTACTTC

j_gene: TRBJ1-1
d_gene: TRBD1
abundance: NA
v_gene: TRBV6-5
CDR3aa: CASRTPGQGQPEAFF
CDR3nt: TGTGCCAGCAGGACCCCGGGACAGGGCCAACCTGAAGCTTTCTTT

j_gene: TRBJ2-5
d_gene: NA
abundance: once
v_gene: TRBV10-3
CDR3aa: CAISELSDKETQYF
CDR3nt: TGTGCCATCAGTGAGCTCTCGGACAAAGAGACCCAGTACTTC

j_gene: TRBJ1-1
d_gene: NA
abundance: NA
v_gene: TRBV6-5
CDR3aa: CASRSGVFGTEAFF
CDR3nt: TGTGCCAGCAGATCAGGGGTCTTCGGCACTGAAGCTTTCTTT